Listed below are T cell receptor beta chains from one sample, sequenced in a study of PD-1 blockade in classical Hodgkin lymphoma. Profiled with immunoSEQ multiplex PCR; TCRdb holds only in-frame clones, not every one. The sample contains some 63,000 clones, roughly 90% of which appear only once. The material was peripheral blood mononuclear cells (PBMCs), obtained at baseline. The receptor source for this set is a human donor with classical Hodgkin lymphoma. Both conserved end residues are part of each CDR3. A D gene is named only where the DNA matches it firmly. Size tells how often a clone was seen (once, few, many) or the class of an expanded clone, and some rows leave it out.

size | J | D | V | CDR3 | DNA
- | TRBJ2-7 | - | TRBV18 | CASSAEFLHEQYF | TGTGCCAGCTCCGCCGAGTTCCTCCACGAGCAGTACTTC
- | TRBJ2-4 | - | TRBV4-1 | CASSQDGAPQKNIQYF | TGCGCCAGCAGCCAAGATGGTGCCCCGCAGAAAAACATTCAGTACTTC
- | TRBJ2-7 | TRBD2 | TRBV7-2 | CASSSGTNSYEQYF | TGTGCCAGCAGCTCAGGGACTAACTCCTACGAGCAGTACTTC
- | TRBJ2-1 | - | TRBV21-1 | CASSNGLAVTSYNEQFF | TGTGCCAGCAGCAATGGACTAGCGGTCACCTCCTACAATGAGCAGTTCTTC
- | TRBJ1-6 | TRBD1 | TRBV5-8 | CASRTGGSPLHF | TGTGCCAGCAGAACAGGGGGCTCACCCCTCCACTTT
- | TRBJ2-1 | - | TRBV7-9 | CASSPAAGQINEQFF | TGTGCCAGCAGCCCAGCGGCCGGACAGATAAATGAGCAGTTCTTC
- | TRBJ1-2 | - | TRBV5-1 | CASSLGVSHGYTF | TGCGCCAGCAGCTTGGGGGTTAGTCATGGCTACACCTTC
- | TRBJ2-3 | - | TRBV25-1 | CASSDFVGLTDTQYF | TGTGCCAGCAGTGATTTCGTAGGACTGACAGATACGCAGTATTTT
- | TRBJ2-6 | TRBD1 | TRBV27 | CASHAGTGLSGANVLTF | TGTGCCAGCCACGCCGGGACAGGGCTCTCCGGGGCCAACGTCCTGACTTTC
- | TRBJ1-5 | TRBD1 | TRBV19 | CASSSSDRGWNQPQHF | TGTGCCAGTAGTTCCTCCGACAGGGGCTGGAATCAGCCCCAGCATTTT
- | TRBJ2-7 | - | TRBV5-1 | CASSLVRASREQYF | TGCGCCAGCAGCTTGGTTCGAGCTAGCCGCGAGCAGTACTTC
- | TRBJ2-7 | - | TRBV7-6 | CASSLGPEAPYEQYF | TGTGCCAGCAGCTTAGGGCCCGAAGCCCCCTACGAGCAGTACTTC
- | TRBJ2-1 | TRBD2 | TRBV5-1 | CASSLGASGNEQFF | TGCGCCAGCAGCTTGGGGGCTAGCGGTAATGAGCAGTTCTTC
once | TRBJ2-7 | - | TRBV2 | CASSEGGPGYAYEQYF | TGTGCCAGCAGTGAAGGGGGCCCAGGATACGCCTACGAGCAGTACTTC
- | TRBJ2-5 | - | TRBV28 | CASRRDGEETQYF | TGTGCCAGCAGAAGGGACGGAGAAGAGACCCAGTACTTC
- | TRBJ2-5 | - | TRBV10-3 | CAISGGGAETQYF | TGTGCCATCAGTGGGGGTGGGGCAGAGACCCAGTACTTC
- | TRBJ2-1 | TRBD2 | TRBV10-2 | CASRGLLAGGRNEQFF | TGCGCCAGCAGGGGGTTACTAGCGGGAGGACGCAATGAGCAGTTCTTC
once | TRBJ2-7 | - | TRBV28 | CASSFRAGSYEQYF | TGTGCCAGCAGTTTTCGGGCAGGGAGCTACGAGCAGTACTTC
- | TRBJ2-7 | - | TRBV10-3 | CASVDGTYAYEQYF | TGTGCCAGCGTAGACGGGACTTATGCCTACGAGCAGTACTTC
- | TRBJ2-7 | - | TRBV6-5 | CASNRGPQRYEQYF | TGTGCCAGCAATCGGGGGCCTCAGAGGTACGAGCAGTACTTC
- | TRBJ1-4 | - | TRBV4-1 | CASSQGLGEKLFF | TGCGCCAGCAGCCAAGGGTTGGGCGAAAAACTGTTTTTT
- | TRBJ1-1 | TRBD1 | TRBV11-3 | CASSIQWDSEAFF | TGTGCCAGCAGCATACAGTGGGACAGTGAAGCTTTCTTT
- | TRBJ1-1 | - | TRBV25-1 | CASSAAGEAFF | TGTGCCAGCAGTGCCGCAGGTGAAGCTTTCTTT
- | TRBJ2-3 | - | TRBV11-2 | CASSLEGGSTDTQYF | TGTGCCAGCAGCTTAGAGGGGGGTAGCACAGATACGCAGTATTTT
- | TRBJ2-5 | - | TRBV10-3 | CAISDGQGGTQYF | TGTGCCATCAGTGACGGGCAGGGGGGCACCCAGTACTTC
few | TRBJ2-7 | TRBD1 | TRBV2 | CATRTGYEQYF | TGTGCCACCAGGACAGGCTACGAGCAGTACTTC
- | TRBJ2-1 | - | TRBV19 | CASSIATRSSYNEQFF | TGTGCCAGTAGTATAGCTACACGGAGCTCCTACAATGAGCAGTTCTTC
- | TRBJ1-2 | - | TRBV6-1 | CASRRGGPYGYTF | TGTGCCAGCAGGAGGGGAGGGCCCTATGGCTACACCTTC
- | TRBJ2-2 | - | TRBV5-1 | CASSLKGNRELFF | TGCGCCAGCAGCTTGAAGGGTAATCGGGAGCTGTTTTTT